Listed here are 20 T cell receptor beta chains from one sample, sequenced in a study of blood T cell repertoires in COVID-19 (TCRdb year 2020). The library was obtained by the immunoSEQ multiplex PCR assay. The source is immuneACCESS, and TCRdb retained only in-frame sequences with V and J called. Part of the clones is not carried over; for the studies checked, unresolved V genes explain less than half of this, and the remainder is unexplained. In this sample the table shows approximately 26,000 clones, 90% to 95% of which occur a single time. 2.1% of the sample is taken by the ten largest. The sequenced sample was peripheral blood. The source is a human donor in a cohort sampled during active COVID-19.

The chain has TRBV30 and TRBJ1-1; tentative D call: TRBD1 (5 bases). V was trimmed by 5 bases and J by 3 bases, leaving 13 bases between them. This CDR3 contains 13 residues. CDR1 GTSNPN and CDR2 SVGIG come from the germline V gene (reference sequence). The CDR3 loop is CAWERGGYTEAFF. CDR3 in DNA: TGTGCCTGGGAAAGGGGAGGGTACACTGAAGCTTTCTTT.

The rearrangement joins TRBV3-1 (or the pseudogene TRBV3-2) to TRBJ2-5, with 9 positions matching TRBD2. Germline V lookup: CDR1 LGHDT, CDR2 YNNKEL (reference sequence). Unmatched junction bases numbered 9, after V lost 3 bases and J lost 4 bases. This CDR3 spans 16 amino acids. As DNA, the CDR3 is TGTGCCAGCAGCCAGGCTAGTAGCGGGAGCTTAGAGACCCAGTACTTC. The encoded protein is CASSQASSGSLETQYF.

This clone was found once. The rearrangement uses TRBV24-1 and TRBJ2-1, with 11 bases aligning to TRBD2. The CDR3 consists of 19 residues. Trimming took 0 bases from V and 0 from J; bases not matched to a gene: 6. Germline values: CDR1 KGHDR, CDR2 SFDVKD. The CDR3 bases are TGTGCCACCAGTGATTTGACTAGCGGGGGAACGAGCTCCTACAATGAGCAGTTCTTC. This translates into CATSDLTSGGTSSYNEQFF.

This sequence joins TRBV9 and TRBJ1-4; a weak D match, TRBD1 (6 bases). The CDR3 has 13 residues. Germline CDR1 reads SGDLS; CDR2 reads YYNGEE. The V and J ends lost 5 bases and 3 bases respectively, with 8 bases between them. This CDR3 reads CASSQGSNEKLFF. The CDR3 nucleotides read TGTGCCAGCAGTCAGGGGTCTAATGAAAAACTGTTTTTT.

This clone has just one count. The chain employs TRBV27 and TRBJ2-7; TRBD2 matches at 10 bases. The germline V gene has CDR1 MNHEY and CDR2 SMNVEV (reference sequence). V was pared by 2 bases and J by 4 bases, with 5 bases of the junction left unmatched. CDR3 length: 15 amino acids. In DNA, the CDR3 is TGTGCCAGCAGTTTACGGACTAGCGGCCCTTACGAGCAGTACTTC. Its translation: CASSLRTSGPYEQYF.

This clone was detected a few times. This chain connects TRBV4-2 to TRBJ2-1, with 12 positions matching TRBD2. The CDR3 sequence is 20 residues long. Looked up from germline, CDR1 is LGHNA and CDR2 is YNFKEQ. V lost 5 bases to trimming and J lost 1 base; unmatched junction nucleotides: 15. The CDR3 region has the DNA TGTGCCAGCAGCGACGCGGCAGGGAGACTAGCGGGGGCATCCTACAATGAGCAGTTCTTC. It specifies CASSDAAGRLAGASYNEQFF.

J is TRBJ1-6 and V is TRBV7-3, with TRBD1 matching over 7 bases. Losses at the gene ends were 4 bases for V and 6 bases for J; bases not matched to a gene: 3. CDR3 length equals 14 residues. Per germline, CDR1 SGHTA and CDR2 FQGTGA. The CDR3 is CASSSDRTNSPLHF. The CDR3, as DNA: TGTGCCAGCAGCTCGGACAGGACTAATTCACCCCTCCACTTT. Supplemented by reference TRBV7-3 and TRBJ1-6, the full variable domain reads GAGVSQTPSNKVTEKGKYVELRCDPISGHTALYWYRQSLGQGPEFLIYFQGTGAADDSGLPNDRFFAVRPEGSVSTLKIQRTERGDSAVYLCASSSDRTNSPLHFGNGTRLTVT.

This chain links TRBV6-5 with TRBJ2-2; 7 bases map to TRBD1. Per the germline V gene, CDR1 is MNHEY and CDR2 is SVGAGI. The CDR3 totals 15 residues. V lost 6 bases and J lost 4; bases outside the gene matches: 8. The CDR3 DNA follows: TGTGCCAGCAGCCACGACAGGGCAGGCACCGGGGAGCTGTTTTTT. It translates to CASSHDRAGTGELFF.

This clone appeared once. The chain uses TRBV7-9 and TRBJ2-7; 7 bases align to TRBD1. V was clipped by 7 bases and J by 7 bases; unmatched bases: 10. The CDR3 totals 13 residues. Germline loops: CDR1 SEHNR, CDR2 FQNEAQ (reference sequence). DNA of the CDR3: TGTGCCAGCACCACGGGACAGTACGGTGAGCAGTACTTC. Its translation is CASTTGQYGEQYF.

The chain links TRBV11-2 to TRBJ1-4, with 8 positions matching TRBD1. Germline CDR1 reads SGHAT; CDR2 reads FQNNGV. The V and J ends lost 1 base and 8 bases, in that order; junction bases with no gene match: 3. The CDR3 runs to 14 residues. CDR3 DNA sequence: TGTGCCAGCAGCTTAGGGCAGGGGGCGGAAAAACTGTTTTTT. As protein: CASSLGQGAEKLFF.

The chain combines TRBV5-4 with TRBJ2-2, with a tentative D call TRBD2 (5 bases). V shed 4 bases and J shed 9 bases, with 19 bases lying between them. The V gene's germline CDR1 is SGHNT and CDR2 YYREEE (reference sequence). This CDR3 spans 15 amino acids. Here the CDR3 reads CASSPERTRGRELFF. The CDR3 region has the DNA TGTGCCAGCAGCCCCGAGCGGACTCGTGGCCGGGAGCTGTTTTTT. The whole variable domain, filled in from reference TRBV5-4 and TRBJ2-2, reads ETGVTQSPTHLIKTRGQQVTLRCSSQSGHNTVSWYQQALGQGPQFIFQYYREEENGRGNFPPRFSGLQFPNYSSELNVNALELDDSALYLCASSPERTRGRELFFGEGSRLTVL.

This clone was counted a few times. The chain links TRBV3-1 (or the pseudogene TRBV3-2) to TRBJ1-5, with D possibly matching TRBD1 (5 bases). Germline-derived CDR1 and CDR2 are LGHDT and YNNKEL (reference sequence). CDR3 size: 17 residues. V gave up 3 bases and J gave up 1 base, with 16 bases separating them. The CDR3 coding sequence is TGTGCCAGCAGCCAGGGGAACGGGGGGGAGAGCAATCAGCCCCAGCATTTT. This sequence encodes CASSQGNGGESNQPQHF.

This chain connects TRBV13 to TRBJ1-2; perhaps TRBD1 as D (6 bases). The germline gives CDR1 PRHDT, CDR2 FYEKMQ (reference sequence). V was pared by 5 bases and J by 0 bases, with 13 bases between. The CDR3 is made up of 15 amino acids. The CDR3 DNA reads as TGTGCCAGCAGCAATCAGGGGCAAGCTAACTATGGCTACACCTTC. Protein sequence: CASSNQGQANYGYTF.

This chain uses TRBV10-3 with TRBJ2-4; 9 nucleotides match TRBD2. The CDR3 runs 14 residues. V trimming: 6 bases; J trimming: 6 bases; junction bases outside the gene matches: 6. Germline values: CDR1 ENHRY, CDR2 SYGVKD. The CDR3 region is CAIRPSGNGNIQYF. The DNA of the CDR3 is TGTGCCATCAGGCCTAGCGGGAACGGAAACATTCAGTACTTC.

The chain links TRBV19 to TRBJ2-3; 8 bases match TRBD1. The CDR3 is 15 amino acids. Trimming at V came to 6 bases and at J to 3 bases, leaving 8 bases not matched to a gene. Germline CDR1 reads LNHDA; CDR2 reads SQIVND (reference sequence). CDR3 nucleotides: TGTGCCAGTAGACGGCAGGGGGCTGGTACAGATACGCAGTATTTT. It specifies CASRRQGAGTDTQYF.

The chain employs TRBV28 and TRBJ2-7; no clear D. From germline, CDR1 is MDHEN and CDR2 SYDVKM. With 3 bases removed from V and 3 bases from J, the gap between germline ends came to 12 bases. The CDR3 is made up of 14 amino acids. CDR3 region: CASSFSARYYEQYF. The CDR3 region has the DNA TGTGCCAGCAGTTTTTCCGCGAGGTACTACGAGCAGTACTTC.

This chain uses TRBV11-3 with TRBJ1-1; tentatively, D is TRBD1 (6 bases). V gave up 1 base and J gave up 3 bases, with 9 bases separating them. Germline CDR1 and CDR2: SGHNT and YENEEA. The CDR3 has 14 amino acids. The CDR3 is CASSLGSGDTEAFF. For the CDR3, the DNA is TGTGCCAGCAGCTTAGGGTCAGGGGACACTGAAGCTTTCTTT.

The chain joins TRBV27 to TRBJ1-2, with 10 bases matching TRBD1. CDR3 length: 16 amino acids. Per the germline V gene, CDR1 is MNHEY and CDR2 is SMNVEV (reference sequence). The ends lost 11 bases at V and 6 bases at J; junction bases unmatched: 18. Here the CDR3 reads CASAVFRDRGLNGYTF. As DNA, the CDR3 is TGTGCCTCGGCAGTGTTCAGGGACAGGGGACTGAATGGCTACACCTTC.

This chain joins TRBV12-5 and TRBJ2-1; 10 bases align to TRBD2. The CDR3 extends over 15 amino acids. Looked up from germline, CDR1 is LGHNT and CDR2 is FRNRAP. J was trimmed by 1 base and V by 5 bases; bases with no gene match: 2. The CDR3: CASGVAGGSYNEQFF. The CDR3 DNA sequence: TGTGCTAGTGGTGTAGCGGGGGGTTCCTACAATGAGCAGTTCTTC.

The chain combines TRBV24-1 with TRBJ2-3, with 8 bases identical to TRBD1. The CDR3 is 15 residues long. V was clipped by 7 bases and J by 2 bases; unmatched bases: 7. Per germline, CDR1 KGHDR and CDR2 SFDVKD. The CDR3 region is CATSRTGSSTDTQYF. The CDR3 DNA reads TGTGCCACCAGCCGGACAGGGTCCTCCACAGATACGCAGTATTTT.